Below, one T cell receptor (beta chain) is given with its context. The entry originates in a study of patients and donors after allogeneic stem cell transplantation. Each CDR3 protein gets one entry after TCRdb re-called the RT-PCR reads with MiXCR. The sample yields about a million distinct CDR3 sequences, roughly 18% seen once. The junction had 10 bases not matched to a gene; V was cut back by 7 bases and J by 1 base. CDR3 length: 16 amino acids. Sequencing used blood, either unsorted or a sorted T cell fraction (not recorded which). The chain links TRBV12-3 or TRBV12-4 to TRBJ2-1; 7 positions agree with TRBD2. This TCR derives from a human donor who was either an allogeneic HSCT recipient or a stem cell or donor lymphocyte infusion donor (not recorded which). It is not recorded whose cells these are; they may come from a transplant donor. CDR3 coding DNA: TGTGCCAGCAAACCCATTGGGCGGGAGTCCTACAATGAGCAGTTCTTC. Protein: CASKPIGRESYNEQFF.